This note documents a single TCR beta chain sequence. Its target antigen remains unknown. This record belongs to a study of T cells expressing NK-cell markers (dated by TCRdb to about 2020). Broadly, across the study: TCR beta-chain repertoires were profiled in sorted CD3+CD56+NKG2C+, CD3+CD56+NKG2C- and CD3+CD56-NKG2C+ T-cell subsets from fewer than 10 donors. Libraries were sequenced as 2 x 150 bp reads on Illumina HiSeq 2000/2500, MiSeq or NextSeq. Seven of the eight sequenced donors were HCMV-seropositive and one was HCMV-seronegative. The study sequenced eight donors, all healthy volunteers chosen at random: three men and five women. The study at large found these results: In about six donors, the dominant CD3+CD56+NKG2C+ clonotypes were found to rank among the top 10 CD8+ clonotypes and to make up about 1.0-7.0% of CD8+ T cells. Those dominant clonotypes were again the most abundant among CD3+CD56-NKG2C+ cells in a few donors, at roughly 28.3-65%. It remained unclear whether the expanded NKG2C-expressing T cell clones were specific for HCMV antigens.

The reads were generated on an Illumina HiSeq 2000. TCR beta cDNA libraries were prepared using 5'RACE template switching, which introduced a universal primer site and unique molecular identifiers. Synthesis of cDNA was primed from the TCR beta constant segment and was followed by two consecutive PCR amplification steps. As for how the authors treated the data: MIGEC handled demultiplexing of the reads and grouping by UMI, while MiTCR was used to assemble and quantify clonotypes. To exclude erroneous sequences, only TCR cDNA sequences supported by at least two reads were retained. The tcR package was used for downstream repertoire analysis, and clonotypes were matched across fractions by CDR3 nucleotide sequence plus V segment. VDJmatch was used to annotate antigen specificity against VDJdb, with one amino acid substitution in CDR3 allowed. The reads underwent TCRdb reprocessing, giving one record for each CDR3 protein sequence and no DNA. V and J calls and clone size were set by TCRdb, not the authors. The sample's table covers some 150,000 distinct CDR3 sequences. The ten biggest clones cover around a third of the sample.

HCMV-specific IgG was detected in serum with a commercial ELISA kit to determine HCMV serostatus. Peripheral blood mononuclear cells were isolated from blood by Ficoll density gradient centrifugation. Material for sequencing was blood T cells: a sorted CD56 or NKG2C T cell subset, CD4+ or CD8+ T cells, or bulk PBMC T cells (not recorded which). The TCR was taken from a woman between 45 and 65 years old in good health. Donor details come from another sample of the same person, matched by shared clones.

CDR3 protein: CSAEGQGDFEAFF. This chain joins TRBV29-1 to TRBJ1-1; checking the TCRdb D call of TRBD1 is not possible without DNA. CDR1 and CDR2 were assigned from the germline V gene as SQVTM and ANQGSEA. Taken from cysteine to phenylalanine, the CDR3 has 13 residues. No coding sequence is recorded.